This T cell receptor beta chain came from a study of blood T cell repertoires in COVID-19. Across the whole study: Spain, Italy and the United States supplied samples that represented acute and convalescent COVID-19. The analysed material was cDNA or gDNA that came from T cells, B-cell-depleted T cells, or PBMCs.

As handled by the study authors: Cell counts per sample came from amplifying reference gene primers. Clones were sequenced by immunoSEQ multiplex PCR, and TCRdb holds only the in-frame ones, with some missing. Clone size and V and J calls were adopted from that table, with D and trimming inferred from the DNA. The sample holds about 130,000 clones; roughly 80% are singletons and the top ten take approximately 10%. V dropped 2 bases and J dropped 6; count of bases not matched to a gene: 4. Germline V gene lookup returns CDR1 GTSNPN and CDR2 SVGIG (reference sequence). This CDR3 has 13 amino acids. This chain connects TRBV30 to TRBJ2-3; 8 bases line up with TRBD2. The source of this sequence is a man in his 60s who had recovered from COVID-19. What was sequenced was peripheral blood. CDR3 DNA: TGTGCCTGGAGTAGCGGGAGTGGGGATACGCAGTATTTT. This sequence encodes CAWSSGSGDTQYF.